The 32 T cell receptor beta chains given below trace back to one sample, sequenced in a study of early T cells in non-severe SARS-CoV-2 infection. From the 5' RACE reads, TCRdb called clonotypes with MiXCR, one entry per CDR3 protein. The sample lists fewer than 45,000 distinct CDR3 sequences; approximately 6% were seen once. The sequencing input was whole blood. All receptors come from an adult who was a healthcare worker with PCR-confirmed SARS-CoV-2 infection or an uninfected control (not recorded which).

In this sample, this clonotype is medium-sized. CDR3 region: CASSSRTALYGYTF. Here the CDR3 DNA reads TGTGCCAGCAGCTCTCGGACGGCCCTATATGGCTACACCTTC. V is TRBV6-5 and J is TRBJ1-2; D is uncertain. The V end lost 6 bases, the J end lost 5 bases, and 16 bases lay between the germline ends. CDR3 length equals 14 residues. Germline V gene data show CDR1 as MNHEY and CDR2 as SVGAGI.

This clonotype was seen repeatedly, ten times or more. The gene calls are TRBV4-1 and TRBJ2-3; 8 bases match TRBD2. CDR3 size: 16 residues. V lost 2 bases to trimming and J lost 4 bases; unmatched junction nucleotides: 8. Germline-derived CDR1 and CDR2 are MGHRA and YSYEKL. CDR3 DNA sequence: TGCGCCAGCAGCCAACCGACTAGCGCGGGGGCAGATACGCAGTATTTT. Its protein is CASSQPTSAGADTQYF.

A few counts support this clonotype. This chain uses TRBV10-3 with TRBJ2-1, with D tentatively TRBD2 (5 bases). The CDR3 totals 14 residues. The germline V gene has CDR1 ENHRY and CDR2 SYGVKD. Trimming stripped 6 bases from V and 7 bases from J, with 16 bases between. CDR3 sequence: CAISGKRDTNEQFF. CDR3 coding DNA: TGTGCCATCAGCGGCAAGAGGGATACAAATGAGCAGTTCTTC.

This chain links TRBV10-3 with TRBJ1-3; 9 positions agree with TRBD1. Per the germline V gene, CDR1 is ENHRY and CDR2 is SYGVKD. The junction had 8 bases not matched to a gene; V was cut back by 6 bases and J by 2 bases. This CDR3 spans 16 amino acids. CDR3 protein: CAISHLTGGPGNTIYF. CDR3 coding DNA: TGTGCCATCAGCCACCTGACAGGGGGGCCTGGAAACACCATATATTTT.

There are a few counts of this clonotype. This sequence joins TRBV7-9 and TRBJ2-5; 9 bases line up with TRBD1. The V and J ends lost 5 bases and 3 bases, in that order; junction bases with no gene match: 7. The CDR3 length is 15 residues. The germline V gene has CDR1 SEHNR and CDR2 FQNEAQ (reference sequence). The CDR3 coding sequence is TGTGCCAGCAGCCCCTCGGGACAGGGAAAAGAGACCCAGTACTTC. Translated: CASSPSGQGKETQYF.

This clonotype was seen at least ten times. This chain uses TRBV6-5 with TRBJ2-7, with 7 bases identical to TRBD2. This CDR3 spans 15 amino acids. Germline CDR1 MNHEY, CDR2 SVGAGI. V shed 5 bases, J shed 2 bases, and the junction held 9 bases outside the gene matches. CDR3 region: CASSPSRTSAYEQYF. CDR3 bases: TGTGCCAGCAGTCCCTCTCGGACTAGTGCCTACGAGCAGTACTTC.

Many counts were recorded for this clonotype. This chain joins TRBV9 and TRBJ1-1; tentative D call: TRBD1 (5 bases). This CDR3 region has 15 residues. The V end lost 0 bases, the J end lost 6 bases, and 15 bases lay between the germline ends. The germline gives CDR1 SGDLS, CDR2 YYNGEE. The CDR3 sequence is CASSVAPGRPPEAFF. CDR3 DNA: TGTGCCAGCAGCGTAGCCCCAGGGCGACCTCCTGAAGCTTTCTTT.

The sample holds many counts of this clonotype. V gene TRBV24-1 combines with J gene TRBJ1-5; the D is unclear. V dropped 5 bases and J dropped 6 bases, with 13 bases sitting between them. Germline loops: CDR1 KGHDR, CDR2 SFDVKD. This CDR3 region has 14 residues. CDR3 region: CATSGGSTGQPQHF. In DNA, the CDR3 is TGTGCCACCAGTGGCGGGTCGACGGGTCAGCCCCAGCATTTT.

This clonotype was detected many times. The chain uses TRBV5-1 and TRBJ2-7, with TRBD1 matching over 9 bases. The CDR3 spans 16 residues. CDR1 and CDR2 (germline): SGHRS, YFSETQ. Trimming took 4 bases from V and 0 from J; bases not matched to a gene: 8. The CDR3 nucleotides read TGCGCCAGCAGCAACCAGGGACAGGGTATCTCCTACGAGCAGTACTTC. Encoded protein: CASSNQGQGISYEQYF.

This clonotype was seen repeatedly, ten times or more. CDR3 in DNA: TGTGCCAGCAGCTTCGCAAGGGACAGGGTCAACACTGAAGCTTTCTTT. Amino acids: CASSFARDRVNTEAFF. This chain joins TRBV7-9 and TRBJ1-1; TRBD1 aligns across 9 bases. Germline lookup yields CDR1 SEHNR and CDR2 FQNEAQ (reference sequence). CDR3 length: 16 amino acids. Losses at the gene ends were 3 bases for V and 2 bases for J; bases not matched to a gene: 7.

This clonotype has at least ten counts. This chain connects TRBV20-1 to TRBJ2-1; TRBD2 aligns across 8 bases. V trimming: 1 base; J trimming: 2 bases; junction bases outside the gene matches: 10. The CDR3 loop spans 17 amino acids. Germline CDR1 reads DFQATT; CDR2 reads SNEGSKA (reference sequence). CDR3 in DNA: TGCAGTGCTAGAGGCGGGGGGTTGGGACTTACCTACAATGAGCAGTTCTTC. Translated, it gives CSARGGGLGLTYNEQFF.

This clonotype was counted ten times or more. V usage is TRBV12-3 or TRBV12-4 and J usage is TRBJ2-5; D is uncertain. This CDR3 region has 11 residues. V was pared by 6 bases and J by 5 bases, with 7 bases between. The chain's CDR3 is CASSFAETQYF. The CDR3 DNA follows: TGTGCCAGCAGCTTCGCGGAGACCCAGTACTTC.

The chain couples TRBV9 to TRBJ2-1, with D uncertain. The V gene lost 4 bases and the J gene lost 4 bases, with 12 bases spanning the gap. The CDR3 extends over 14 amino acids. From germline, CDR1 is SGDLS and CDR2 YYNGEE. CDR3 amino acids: CASSPSWIYNEQFF. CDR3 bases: TGTGCCAGCAGCCCCAGCTGGATTTACAATGAGCAGTTCTTC.

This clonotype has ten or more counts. DNA for the CDR3: TGCAGTGCTAGGGGACAGGGGGGGCCCTACGAGCAGTACTTC. This gives the protein CSARGQGGPYEQYF. The rearrangement links TRBV20-1 to TRBJ2-7; 11 bases fit TRBD1. The CDR3 length is 14 residues. Looked up from germline, CDR1 is DFQATT and CDR2 is SNEGSKA (reference sequence). With V trimmed by 3 bases and J by 2 bases, 3 bases remained unmatched.

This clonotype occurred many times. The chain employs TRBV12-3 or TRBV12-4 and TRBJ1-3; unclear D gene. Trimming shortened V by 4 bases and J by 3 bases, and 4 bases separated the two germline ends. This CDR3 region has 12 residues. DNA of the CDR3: TGTGCCAGCAGTTCTCTTGGAAACACCATATATTTT. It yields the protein CASSSLGNTIYF.

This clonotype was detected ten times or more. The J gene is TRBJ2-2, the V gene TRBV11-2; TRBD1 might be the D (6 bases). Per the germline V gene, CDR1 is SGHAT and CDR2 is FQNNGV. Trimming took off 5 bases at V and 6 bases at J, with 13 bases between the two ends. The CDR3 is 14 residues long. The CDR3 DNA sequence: TGTGCCAGCAGCCCAAACAGGGCTTCCGGGGAGCTGTTTTTT. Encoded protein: CASSPNRASGELFF.

The CDR3 coding sequence is TGCAGCGCCGTCTCTGGGGGGACCGGGGAGCTGTTTTTT. It is translated as CSAVSGGTGELFF. This chain connects TRBV29-1 to TRBJ2-2, with D possibly TRBD2 on 6 matching bases. V was shortened by 7 bases and J by 5 bases, with 14 bases between the two germline ends. The CDR3 runs 13 residues. Germline CDR1 and CDR2: SQVTM and ANQGSEA.

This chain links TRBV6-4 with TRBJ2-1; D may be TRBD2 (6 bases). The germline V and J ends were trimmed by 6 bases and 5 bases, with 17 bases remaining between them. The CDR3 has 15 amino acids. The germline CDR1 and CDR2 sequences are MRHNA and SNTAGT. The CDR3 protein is CASSTGTGPNNEQFF. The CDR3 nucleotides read TGTGCCAGCAGCACCGGGACTGGCCCCAACAATGAGCAGTTCTTC.

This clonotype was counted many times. The CDR3 DNA follows: TGTGCCAGCAAACCGACAGGGCAGCCGAACACTGAAGCTTTCTTT. Translating gives CASKPTGQPNTEAFF. V usage is TRBV18 and J usage is TRBJ1-1; 7 bases agree with TRBD1. This CDR3 has 15 amino acids. Germline trimming cut 8 bases from V and 1 base from J; bases unmatched to any gene: 10. Germline CDR1 and CDR2: KGHSH and LQKENI.

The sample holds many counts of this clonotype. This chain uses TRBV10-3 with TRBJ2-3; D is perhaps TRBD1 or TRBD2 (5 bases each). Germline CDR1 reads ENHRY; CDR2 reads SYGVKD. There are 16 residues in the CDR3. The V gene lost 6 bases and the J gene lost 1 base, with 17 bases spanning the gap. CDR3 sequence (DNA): TGTGCCATCAGGCACCCACCCCAGGGAGGCACAGATACGCAGTATTTT. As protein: CAIRHPPQGGTDTQYF.

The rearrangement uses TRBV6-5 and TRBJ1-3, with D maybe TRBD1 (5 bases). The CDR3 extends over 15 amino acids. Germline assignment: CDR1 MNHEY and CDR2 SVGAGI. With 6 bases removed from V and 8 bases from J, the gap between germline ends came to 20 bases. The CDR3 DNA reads TGTGCCAGCAGCTCCGGGGTGATTGGGGCGGACACCATATATTTT. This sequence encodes CASSSGVIGADTIYF.

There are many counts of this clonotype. The CDR3 loop reads CASSLAGAPEHTDTQYF. The CDR3, as DNA: TGTGCCAGCAGCTTAGCGGGGGCCCCCGAGCACACAGATACGCAGTATTTT. The chain has TRBV7-2 and TRBJ2-3, with TRBD1 as a possible D gene (6 bases). This CDR3 is 17 amino acids long. Per germline, CDR1 SGHTA and CDR2 FQGNSA. V gave up 0 bases and J gave up 2 bases, with 15 bases separating them.

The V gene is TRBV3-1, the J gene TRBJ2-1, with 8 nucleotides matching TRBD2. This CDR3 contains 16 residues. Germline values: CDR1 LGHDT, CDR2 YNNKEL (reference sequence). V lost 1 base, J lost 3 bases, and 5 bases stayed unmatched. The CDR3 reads CASSQGPSGGYNEQFF. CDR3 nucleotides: TGTGCCAGCAGCCAAGGCCCCAGCGGGGGCTACAATGAGCAGTTCTTC.

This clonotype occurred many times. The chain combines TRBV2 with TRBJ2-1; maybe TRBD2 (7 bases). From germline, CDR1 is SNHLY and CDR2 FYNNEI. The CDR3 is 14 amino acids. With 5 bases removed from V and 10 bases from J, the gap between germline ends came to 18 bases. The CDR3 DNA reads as TGTGCCAGCAGTCCCGATGGGGGGGCTTCCGAGCAGTTCTTC. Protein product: CASSPDGGASEQFF.

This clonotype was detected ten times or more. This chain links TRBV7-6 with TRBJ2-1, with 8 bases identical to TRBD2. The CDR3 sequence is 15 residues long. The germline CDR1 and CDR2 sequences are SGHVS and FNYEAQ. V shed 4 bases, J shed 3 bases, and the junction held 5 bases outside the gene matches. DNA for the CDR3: TGTGCCAGCAGCTCACTAGCGGAGCTCTACAATGAGCAGTTCTTC. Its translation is CASSSLAELYNEQFF.

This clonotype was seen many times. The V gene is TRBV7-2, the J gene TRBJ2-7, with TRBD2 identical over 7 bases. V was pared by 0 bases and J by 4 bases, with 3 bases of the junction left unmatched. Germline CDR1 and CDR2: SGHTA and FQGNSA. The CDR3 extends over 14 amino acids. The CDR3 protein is CASSLAPSGYEQYF. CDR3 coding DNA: TGTGCCAGCAGCTTAGCACCTAGCGGTTACGAGCAGTACTTC.

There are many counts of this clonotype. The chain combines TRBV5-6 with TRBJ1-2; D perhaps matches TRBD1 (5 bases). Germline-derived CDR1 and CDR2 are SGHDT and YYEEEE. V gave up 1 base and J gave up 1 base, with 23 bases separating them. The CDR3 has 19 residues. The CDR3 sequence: CASSLYTSGRKTVNYGYTF. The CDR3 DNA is TGTGCCAGCAGCTTGTACACCTCCGGTCGGAAGACAGTTAACTATGGCTACACCTTC. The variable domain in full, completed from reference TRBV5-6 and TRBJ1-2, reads DAGVTQSPTHLIKTRGQQVTLRCSPKSGHDTVSWYQQALGQGPQFIFQYYEEEERQRGNFPDRFSGHQFPNYSSELNVNALLLGDSALYLCASSLYTSGRKTVNYGYTFGSGTRLTVV.

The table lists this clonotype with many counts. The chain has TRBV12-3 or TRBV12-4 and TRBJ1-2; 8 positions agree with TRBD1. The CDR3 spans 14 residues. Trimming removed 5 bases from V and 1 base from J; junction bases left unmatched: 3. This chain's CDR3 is CASSTGGSNYGYTF. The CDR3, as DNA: TGTGCCAGCAGTACAGGGGGTAGTAACTATGGCTACACCTTC.

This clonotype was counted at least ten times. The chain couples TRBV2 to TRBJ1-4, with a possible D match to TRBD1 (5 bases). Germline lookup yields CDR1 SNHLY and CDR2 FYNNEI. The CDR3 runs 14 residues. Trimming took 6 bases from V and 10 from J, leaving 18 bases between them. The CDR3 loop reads CASRAPSPGVKLFF. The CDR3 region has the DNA TGTGCCAGCAGGGCACCGTCGCCGGGGGTAAAACTGTTTTTT.

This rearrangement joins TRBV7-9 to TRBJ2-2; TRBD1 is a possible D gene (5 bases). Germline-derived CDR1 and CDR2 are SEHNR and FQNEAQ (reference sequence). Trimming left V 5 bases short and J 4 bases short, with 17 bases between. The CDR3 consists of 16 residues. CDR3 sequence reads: CASSKDDSLGTGELFF. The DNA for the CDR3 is TGTGCCAGCAGCAAAGATGACAGTCTGGGCACCGGGGAGCTGTTTTTT. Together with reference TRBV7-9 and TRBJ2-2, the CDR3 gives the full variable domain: DTGVSQNPRHKITKRGQNVTFRCDPISEHNRLYWYRQTLGQGPEFLTYFQNEAQLEKSRLLSDRFSAERPKGSFSTLEIQRTEQGDSAMYLCASSKDDSLGTGELFFGEGSRLTVL.

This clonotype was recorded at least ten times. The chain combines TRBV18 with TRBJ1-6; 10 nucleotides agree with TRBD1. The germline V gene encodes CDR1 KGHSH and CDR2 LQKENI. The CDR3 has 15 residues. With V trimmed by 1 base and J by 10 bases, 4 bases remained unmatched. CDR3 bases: TGTGCCAGCTCACCACGGGACAGGGGTGGATCACCCCTCCACTTT. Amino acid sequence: CASSPRDRGGSPLHF.

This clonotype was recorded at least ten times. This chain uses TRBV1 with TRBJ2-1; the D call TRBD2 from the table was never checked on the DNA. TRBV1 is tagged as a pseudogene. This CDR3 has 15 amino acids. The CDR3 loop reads CTSSHVGLAGNEQFF. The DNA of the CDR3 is TGCACCAGCAGCCACGTCGGACTAGCGGGAAATGAGCAGTTCTTC.